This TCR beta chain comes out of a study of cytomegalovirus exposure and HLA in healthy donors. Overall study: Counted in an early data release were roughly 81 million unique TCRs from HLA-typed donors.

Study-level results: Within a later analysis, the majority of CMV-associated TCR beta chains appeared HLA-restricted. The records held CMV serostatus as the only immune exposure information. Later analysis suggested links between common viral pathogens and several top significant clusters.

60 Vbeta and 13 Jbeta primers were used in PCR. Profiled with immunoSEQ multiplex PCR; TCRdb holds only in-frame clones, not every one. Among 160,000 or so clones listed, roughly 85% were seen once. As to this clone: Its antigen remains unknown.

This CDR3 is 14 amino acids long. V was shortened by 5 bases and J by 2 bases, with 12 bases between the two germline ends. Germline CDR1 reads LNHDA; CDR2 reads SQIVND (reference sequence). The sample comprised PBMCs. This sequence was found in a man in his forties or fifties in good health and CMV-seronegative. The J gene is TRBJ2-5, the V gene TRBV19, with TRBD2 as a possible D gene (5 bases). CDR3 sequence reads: CASSVEGRQETQYF. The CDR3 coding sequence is TGTGCCAGTAGTGTCGAGGGCAGACAAGAGACCCAGTACTTC.